One sample yielded the 32 T cell receptor beta chains listed below, sequenced in a study of blood T cell repertoires in COVID-19. The data were produced by immunoSEQ multiplex PCR, yet TCRdb's version contains in-frame clones alone and is incomplete. The sample includes roughly 320,000 clones, 75% to 85% of them seen just once. Sequences were obtained from peripheral blood. These TCRs come from a human donor in a cohort sampled during active COVID-19.

The V and J genes are TRBV2 and TRBJ1-2; D remains ambiguous. Germline CDR1 and CDR2: SNHLY and FYNNEI. V was clipped by 3 bases and J by 8 bases, with 13 bases between them. There are 13 residues in the CDR3. CDR3 in DNA: TGTGCCAGCAGTGAGAGAGGGCGGGGAGGCTACACCTTC. It translates to CASSERGRGGYTF. The variable domain in full, with the rest retrieved from reference TRBV2 and TRBJ1-2, is EPEVTQTPSHQVTQMGQEVILRCVPISNHLYFYWYRQILGQKVEFLVSFYNNEISEKSEIFDDQFSVERPDGSNFTLKIRSTKLEDSAMYFCASSERGRGGYTFGSGTRLTVV.

V gene TRBV12-3 or TRBV12-4 combines with J gene TRBJ1-2, with D perhaps matching TRBD1 (5 bases). V was cut by 6 bases and J by 5 bases, with 7 bases left in between. The CDR3 consists of 11 residues. CDR3 protein: CASSQGYGYTF. The CDR3 nucleotides read TGTGCCAGCAGCCAGGGTTATGGCTACACCTTC.

The V call is TRBV3-1 (or the pseudogene TRBV3-2), the J call TRBJ2-7; D possibly corresponds to TRBD1 (5 bases). This CDR3 has 13 residues. The V end was cut by 1 base, the J end by 3 bases, with 7 bases between. CDR1 is LGHDT, CDR2 YNNKEL, per germline (reference sequence). The CDR3 DNA reads TGTGCCAGCAGCCAAGGCAGGGTCTACGAGCAGTACTTC. This sequence encodes CASSQGRVYEQYF.

This chain connects TRBV18 to TRBJ2-6; D is undetermined. With 10 bases removed from V and 0 bases from J, the gap between germline ends came to 7 bases. Per germline, CDR1 KGHSH and CDR2 LQKENI. The CDR3 sequence is 13 residues long. The CDR3 is CATESSGANVLTF. The CDR3 DNA follows: TGTGCCACAGAAAGCTCTGGGGCCAACGTCCTGACTTTC.

The chain employs TRBV5-1 and TRBJ1-1, with D tentatively TRBD1 (6 bases). Germline V gene data show CDR1 as SGHRS and CDR2 as YFSETQ. The CDR3 is 15 residues long. V was cut by 4 bases and J by 0 bases, with 13 bases left in between. The CDR3: CASSLTGHLNTEAFF. Here the CDR3 DNA reads TGCGCCAGCAGCCTAACGGGACACCTGAACACTGAAGCTTTCTTT.

There are a few counts of this clone. The rearrangement links TRBV2 to TRBJ2-7, with D perhaps TRBD1 (6 bases). The germline V gene has CDR1 SNHLY and CDR2 FYNNEI. Trimming shortened V by 5 bases and J by 5 bases, and 19 bases separated the two germline ends. The CDR3 spans 15 residues. CDR3 loop: CASSFFSGRGDEQYF. CDR3 in DNA: TGTGCCAGCAGTTTCTTCTCTGGCAGGGGAGACGAGCAGTACTTC. The full variable domain, in which reference TRBV2 and TRBJ2-7 provide the parts outside the CDR3, is EPEVTQTPSHQVTQMGQEVILRCVPISNHLYFYWYRQILGQKVEFLVSFYNNEISEKSEIFDDQFSVERPDGSNFTLKIRSTKLEDSAMYFCASSFFSGRGDEQYFGPGTRLTVT.

V gene TRBV7-8 combines with J gene TRBJ1-2, with D maybe TRBD1 (5 bases). The CDR3 extends over 15 amino acids. Trimming stripped 4 bases from V and 6 bases from J, with 18 bases between. The germline V gene has CDR1 SGHVS and CDR2 FQNEAQ. The CDR3, as DNA: TGTGCCAGCAGCTCCATACGGGGACTCTCCAATGGCTACACCTTC. Protein sequence: CASSSIRGLSNGYTF.

The chain uses TRBV7-3 and TRBJ1-3; D is unclear. From germline, CDR1 is SGHTA and CDR2 FQGTGA. CDR3 length equals 17 residues. With 5 bases removed from V and 3 bases from J, the gap between germline ends came to 20 bases. CDR3 in DNA: TGTGCCAGCAGCCCTGGCGGGTCAGGCGAGGATGGAAACACCATATATTTT. Amino acids: CASSPGGSGEDGNTIYF.

The table lists this clone with many counts. This rearrangement joins TRBV24-1 to TRBJ1-2; 8 bases fit TRBD1. This CDR3 comprises 16 residues. With 3 bases clipped from V and 1 base from J, the junction kept 6 bases outside the gene matches. Germline V gene sequence: CDR1 KGHDR, CDR2 SFDVKD. Here the CDR3 DNA reads TGTGCCACCAGTGATCCTTCGACAGGGGTTAACTATGGCTACACCTTC. Its protein product is CATSDPSTGVNYGYTF.

This clone has only one observation. The chain employs TRBV6-5 and TRBJ2-7; 7 bases align to TRBD1. The CDR3 has 15 residues. The J segment lost 4 bases and the V segment lost 6 bases, leaving 12 bases of the junction unmatched. Germline V lookup: CDR1 MNHEY, CDR2 SVGAGI. The CDR3: CASSRDRDSRYEQYF. Written as DNA, the CDR3 is TGTGCCAGCAGCAGAGACCGGGACAGCAGATACGAGCAGTACTTC.

The gene calls are TRBV7-9 and TRBJ1-1; unclear D gene. V gave up 5 bases and J gave up 3 bases, with 19 bases separating them. CDR3 length: 16 amino acids. The germline gives CDR1 SEHNR, CDR2 FQNEAQ (reference sequence). CDR3 sequence: CASSDGESYLYTEAFF. CDR3 nucleotides: TGTGCCAGCAGCGACGGGGAGTCTTACCTATACACTGAAGCTTTCTTT. The full variable domain, in which reference TRBV7-9 and TRBJ1-1 provide the parts outside the CDR3, is DTGVSQNPRHKITKRGQNVTFRCDPISEHNRLYWYRQTLGQGPEFLTYFQNEAQLEKSRLLSDRFSAERPKGSFSTLEIQRTEQGDSAMYLCASSDGESYLYTEAFFGQGTRLTVV.

The chain recombines TRBV6-5 with TRBJ2-1; 11 bases are a match to TRBD2. The CDR3 is 15 amino acids. Germline CDR1 MNHEY, CDR2 SVGAGI. V was clipped by 4 bases and J by 6 bases; unmatched bases: 5. The CDR3 is CASSSPGLAANEQFF. CDR3 nucleotide sequence: TGTGCCAGCAGTTCGCCGGGACTAGCGGCCAATGAGCAGTTCTTC.

This chain joins TRBV28 and TRBJ1-1, with TRBD1 matching over 7 bases. V shed 5 bases, J shed 4 bases, and the junction held 4 bases outside the gene matches. The CDR3 runs to 13 residues. The germline gives CDR1 MDHEN, CDR2 SYDVKM. The CDR3 protein is CASSASGGTEAFF. For the CDR3, the DNA is TGTGCCAGCAGTGCCTCAGGGGGCACTGAAGCTTTCTTT.

The count of this clone is one. Here the CDR3 reads CARSSPGTAAGPQHF. DNA of the CDR3: TGCGCCAGGAGCTCTCCCGGGACAGCCGCCGGGCCCCAGCATTTT. The chain is built from TRBV4-1 and TRBJ1-5, with TRBD1 matching over 7 bases. This CDR3 has 15 residues. Looked up from germline, CDR1 is MGHRA and CDR2 is YSYEKL. The V segment lost 9 bases and the J segment 9 bases; nucleotides outside the gene matches: 17.

This clone has a handful of counts. The chain combines TRBV6-6 with TRBJ2-7; 8 nucleotides line up with TRBD2. Looked up from germline, CDR1 is MNHNY and CDR2 is SVGAGI (reference sequence). V gave up 2 bases and J gave up 3 bases; unmatched junction bases: 9. This CDR3 has 16 residues. The chain's CDR3 is CASSYPRGSGVYEQYF. CDR3 in DNA: TGTGCCAGCAGTTACCCCCGGGGTAGCGGGGTCTACGAGCAGTACTTC.

V usage is TRBV12-5 and J usage is TRBJ1-4, with TRBD1 matching over 9 bases. This CDR3 has 14 residues. V lost 5 bases to trimming and J lost 5 bases; unmatched junction nucleotides: 3. Germline V gives CDR1 LGHNT, CDR2 FRNRAP. The CDR3 reads CASGPGQGNEKLFF. The CDR3 bases are TGTGCTAGTGGTCCCGGACAGGGGAATGAAAAACTGTTTTTT.

The chain carries TRBV15 and TRBJ1-5, with D unresolved. CDR1 is LNHNV and CDR2 is YYDKDF in the germline V gene (reference sequence). The CDR3 loop spans 13 amino acids. Trimming removed 1 base at V and 4 bases at J, with 5 bases between. CDR3 sequence reads: CATSRGANQPQHF. Written as DNA, the CDR3 is TGTGCCACCAGCAGAGGGGCGAATCAGCCCCAGCATTTT.

For the CDR3, the DNA is TGTGCCAGCAGTCTAGCACAGGGTAGGCATTCACCCCTCCACTTT. It is translated as CASSLAQGRHSPLHF. The chain links TRBV2 to TRBJ1-6; D is possibly TRBD1 (6 bases). V lost 5 bases and J lost 8, with 16 bases in between. The germline V gene encodes CDR1 SNHLY and CDR2 FYNNEI. The CDR3 has 15 amino acids.

The chain joins TRBV10-1 to TRBJ1-1; D is undetermined. This CDR3 has 15 amino acids. Germline values: CDR1 WNHNN, CDR2 SYGVQD (reference sequence). Deletions cut 0 bases from V and 6 bases from J, with 14 bases between. CDR3 sequence reads: CASSESRVEISEAFF. The CDR3 DNA reads as TGCGCCAGCAGTGAGTCCCGGGTTGAGATCTCTGAAGCTTTCTTT.

Only one count was recorded for this clone. CDR3 DNA: TGTGCCAGCAGTTTGGGACAGGGAAAAGGCGACTACACCTTC. Amino acid sequence: CASSLGQGKGDYTF. The chain carries TRBV27 and TRBJ1-2; 9 nucleotides line up with TRBD1. CDR3 length: 14 residues. J was trimmed by 10 bases and V by 3 bases; bases with no gene match: 9. The germline V gene has CDR1 MNHEY and CDR2 SMNVEV (reference sequence).

This chain links TRBV5-6 with TRBJ1-1; TRBD1 agrees at 7 bases. Germline values: CDR1 SGHDT, CDR2 YYEEEE. V lost 5 bases, J lost 11 bases, and 15 bases stayed unmatched. This CDR3 has 14 amino acids. The CDR3, as DNA: TGTGCCAGCAGTTTCGGGACAGCCAGACCACGGGCTTTCTTT. This sequence encodes CASSFGTARPRAFF. The full variable domain, completed using reference TRBV5-6 and TRBJ1-1, is DAGVTQSPTHLIKTRGQQVTLRCSPKSGHDTVSWYQQALGQGPQFIFQYYEEEERQRGNFPDRFSGHQFPNYSSELNVNALLLGDSALYLCASSFGTARPRAFFGQGTRLTVV.

V usage is TRBV6-5 and J usage is TRBJ1-6, with D uncertain. This CDR3 is 16 amino acids long. Germline values: CDR1 MNHEY, CDR2 SVGAGI. V gave up 1 base and J gave up 5 bases, with 12 bases separating them. CDR3 region: CASSYFLTRNNSPLHF. The DNA of the CDR3 is TGTGCCAGCAGTTACTTCCTGACACGGAATAATTCACCCCTCCACTTT.

The rearrangement uses TRBV12-3 or TRBV12-4 and TRBJ1-1; no firm D call. V lost 7 bases and J lost 4, with 13 bases in between. CDR3 length equals 13 residues. The CDR3 coding sequence is TGTGCCAGCACCCGATCACGGAGCACTGAAGCTTTCTTT. This sequence encodes CASTRSRSTEAFF.

V gene TRBV20-1 combines with J gene TRBJ1-1; the D gene is possibly TRBD1 (5 bases). In germline, CDR1 is DFQATT, CDR2 SNEGSKA (reference sequence). V lost 7 bases and J 1 base, leaving 7 bases between the germline ends. This CDR3 region has 11 residues. CDR3 coding DNA: TGCAGTGGGGGGGGGAACACTGAAGCTTTCTTT. Protein: CSGGGNTEAFF.

V and J are TRBV14 and TRBJ2-1, with TRBD2 identical over 10 bases. The CDR3 spans 14 residues. Germline CDR1 SGHDN, CDR2 FVKESK. V gave up 4 bases and J gave up 5 bases; unmatched junction bases: 2. The CDR3 sequence is CASSPSGGHNEQFF. CDR3 sequence (DNA): TGTGCCAGCAGCCCTAGCGGGGGACACAATGAGCAGTTCTTC.

J is TRBJ2-7 and V is TRBV19, with 12 bases identical to TRBD2. Germline trimming cut 0 bases from V and 4 bases from J; bases unmatched to any gene: 13. The CDR3 extends over 19 amino acids. Germline loops: CDR1 LNHDA, CDR2 SQIVND (reference sequence). The CDR3 region is CASSIDGLAGGLFIYEQYF. The CDR3 DNA follows: TGTGCCAGTAGTATAGATGGGCTAGCGGGGGGGCTTTTTATATACGAGCAGTACTTC.

The chain employs TRBV12-3 or TRBV12-4 and TRBJ1-1; a weak D match, TRBD1 (5 bases). CDR3 length: 13 amino acids. V dropped 5 bases and J dropped 4 bases, with 11 bases sitting between them. The CDR3 reads CASSPGGFTEAFF. The CDR3 DNA follows: TGTGCCAGCAGTCCGGGGGGTTTCACTGAAGCTTTCTTT.

As regards this clone: The same CDR3 is also encoded by other DNA sequences in this sample. This chain uses TRBV7-3 with TRBJ2-2, with 7 bases matching TRBD1. Germline CDR1 reads SGHTA; CDR2 reads FQGTGA. This CDR3 is 13 amino acids long. J lost 6 bases, V lost 4 bases, and 2 bases had no gene match. CDR3 protein: CASSSQGAGELFF. Here the CDR3 DNA reads TGTGCCAGCAGCTCTCAGGGGGCCGGGGAGCTGTTTTTT.

The genes are TRBV18 and TRBJ2-7, with D tentatively TRBD1 (6 bases). The germline V gene has CDR1 KGHSH and CDR2 LQKENI. V lost 3 bases to trimming and J lost 6 bases, with 15 bases between them. CDR3 size: 14 residues. CDR3 protein: CASSPARDTGEQYF. CDR3 DNA sequence: TGTGCCAGCTCACCTGCCCGGGACACAGGCGAGCAGTACTTC.

This rearrangement joins TRBV6-4 to TRBJ2-2; 7 bases match TRBD1. CDR3 length: 15 residues. Germline loops: CDR1 MRHNA, CDR2 SNTAGT. V was pared by 2 bases and J by 4 bases, with 4 bases of the junction left unmatched. CDR3 sequence: CASSDRGRGTGELFF. The CDR3 nucleotides read TGTGCCAGCAGTGACAGGGGGCGCGGCACCGGGGAGCTGTTTTTT.

In DNA, the CDR3 is TGTGCCGCGGGGCAGGGCAACCCCTACGAGCAGTACTTC. Translation: CAAGQGNPYEQYF. V usage is TRBV6-5 and J usage is TRBJ2-7, with a possible D match to TRBD2 (6 bases). Trimming pared 11 bases from V and 2 bases from J, leaving 16 bases between. This CDR3 is built from 13 residues. Germline-derived CDR1 and CDR2 are MNHEY and SVGAGI.

This chain links TRBV10-3 with TRBJ2-7, with TRBD1 matching 10 bases. Germline CDR1 and CDR2: ENHRY and SYGVKD. Losses at the gene ends were 9 bases for V and 5 bases for J; bases not matched to a gene: 7. This CDR3 contains 13 residues. The CDR3 DNA sequence: TGTGCCATATCCCGGGACAGGGGCCACGAGCAGTACTTC. It yields the protein CAISRDRGHEQYF.